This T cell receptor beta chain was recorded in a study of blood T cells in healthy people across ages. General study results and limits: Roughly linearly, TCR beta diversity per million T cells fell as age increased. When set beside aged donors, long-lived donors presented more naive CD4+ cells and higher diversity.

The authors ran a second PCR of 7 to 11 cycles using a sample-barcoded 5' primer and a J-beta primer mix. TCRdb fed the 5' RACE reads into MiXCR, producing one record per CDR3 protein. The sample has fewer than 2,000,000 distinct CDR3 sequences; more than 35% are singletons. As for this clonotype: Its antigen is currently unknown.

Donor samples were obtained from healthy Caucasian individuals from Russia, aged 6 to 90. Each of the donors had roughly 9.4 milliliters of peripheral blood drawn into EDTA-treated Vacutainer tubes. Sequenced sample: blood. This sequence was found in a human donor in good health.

CDR3 coding DNA: TGCAGTGCTAGAGACCCCCAGGGGGCCGTCTACGAGCAGTACTTC. The encoded protein is CSARDPQGAVYEQYF. The rearrangement joins TRBV20-1 to TRBJ2-7, with 8 bases lining up with TRBD1. J was trimmed by 3 bases and V by 0 bases; bases with no gene match: 7. This CDR3 is built from 15 residues. Germline V lookup: CDR1 DFQATT, CDR2 SNEGSKA (reference sequence).